This T cell receptor beta chain was profiled in a study of blood T cell repertoires in COVID-19. Measured with immunoSEQ multiplex PCR; TCRdb has only the in-frame clones, and not every one. The repertoire holds roughly 58,000 clones, with under 80% as singletons. This CDR3 has 17 residues. Germline CDR1 reads SGHRS; CDR2 reads YFSETQ. With 0 bases removed from V and 3 bases from J, the gap between germline ends came to 18 bases. Membership in each cohort depended on participant-reported clinical history. Sequencing used PBMCs or T cells enriched from blood (not recorded which). This TCR was sampled from a woman aged 60 to 75 who had been exposed to COVID-19. This chain links TRBV5-1 with TRBJ2-5, with D possibly TRBD1 on 5 matching bases. CDR3 in amino acids: CASSLGASAGLEETQYF. For the CDR3, the DNA is TGCGCCAGCAGCTTGGGAGCTTCCGCAGGGTTGGAAGAGACCCAGTACTTC.